This T cell receptor (beta chain) was observed in a study of T cell responses to AZD1222 COVID-19 vaccine. Points from the study as a whole: White British donors predominated, females outnumbered males, and clonal diversity was possibly underestimated.

Germline assignment: CDR1 LGHDT and CDR2 YNNKEL (reference sequence). This CDR3 has 16 residues. V shed 0 bases, J shed 7 bases, and the junction held 8 bases outside the gene matches. The assay was immunoSEQ multiplex PCR, and TCRdb's table has in-frame clones only and misses some. This sample has some 60,000 clones, with around 80% found just once. This clone was seen a few times. What it binds is not known. The sequencing here drew on peripheral blood, taken 28 days after the second AZD1222 dose. The chain is built from TRBV3-1 (or the pseudogene TRBV3-2) and TRBJ2-2; 7 positions agree with TRBD2. This receptor was taken from an adult who received the AZD1222 COVID-19 vaccine. The DNA for the CDR3 is TGTGCCAGCAGCCAAGAGGTAGCGGGCAAGGTCGGGGAGCTGTTTTTT. Translated, it gives CASSQEVAGKVGELFF.